This entry features one TCR beta chain sequence. Clones were read by immunoSEQ multiplex PCR, and TCRdb kept only the in-frame ones, dropping some. The sample consists of about 75,000 clones, 85% to 90% of them appearing once. From germline, CDR1 is SGHAT and CDR2 FQNNGV. The CDR3 has 17 amino acids. The ends lost 5 bases at V and 3 bases at J; junction bases unmatched: 10. The record originates from a study of blood T cell repertoires in COVID-19. The rearrangement joins TRBV11-2 to TRBJ1-6, with 7 bases aligning to TRBD1. Specimen: peripheral blood. The receptor comes from a human donor in a cohort sampled during active COVID-19. CDR3 region: CASSQNRGSLYNSPLHF. CDR3 in DNA: TGTGCCAGCAGCCAGAACAGGGGAAGTCTCTATAATTCACCCCTCCACTTT.